A single sample is the source of the 17 T cell receptor beta chains below, sequenced in a study of beta chain features in type 1 diabetes. Sequenced material consisted of expressed TCRB transcripts (all of the isolated RNA was reverse transcribed). The assay was immunoSEQ multiplex PCR, and TCRdb's table has in-frame clones only and misses some. The table lists 300,000 to 400,000 clones, around an eighth of them singletons. The sample consisted of naive CD4+ T cells from blood. All receptors come from a man younger than 30 in good health.

The chain couples TRBV7-9 to TRBJ1-2; D unresolved. The ends were cut back, 4 bases at V and 4 bases at J, with 13 bases in the middle. Germline V CDR1 and CDR2: SEHNR, FQNEAQ (reference sequence). This CDR3 is 14 amino acids long. CDR3 bases: TGTGCCAGCAGCTCCAGCCGAGGGTCCTATGGCTACACCTTC. Protein product: CASSSSRGSYGYTF. Together with reference TRBV7-9 and TRBJ1-2, the CDR3 gives the full variable domain: DTGVSQNPRHKITKRGQNVTFRCDPISEHNRLYWYRQTLGQGPEFLTYFQNEAQLEKSRLLSDRFSAERPKGSFSTLEIQRTEQGDSAMYLCASSSSRGSYGYTFGSGTRLTVV.

The CDR3 coding sequence is TGTGCCAGCAGACCACAGGGGCGCAGGTACGAGCAGTACTTC. It specifies CASRPQGRRYEQYF. This chain uses TRBV13 with TRBJ2-7, with 7 bases aligning to TRBD1. Germline V lookup: CDR1 PRHDT, CDR2 FYEKMQ (reference sequence). This CDR3 spans 14 amino acids. V was clipped by 6 bases and J by 4 bases; unmatched bases: 9.

This clone was seen more than once but under ten times. The chain recombines TRBV29-1 with TRBJ1-1, with TRBD1 matching over 7 bases. This CDR3 has 13 amino acids. V shed 6 bases, J shed 3 bases, and the junction held 7 bases outside the gene matches. In germline, CDR1 is SQVTM, CDR2 ANQGSEA. The CDR3 coding sequence is TGCAGCGTAGCCGACGACAGGGACACTGAAGCTTTCTTT. Amino acids: CSVADDRDTEAFF.

The chain joins TRBV28 to TRBJ2-7; unclear D gene. Germline loops: CDR1 MDHEN, CDR2 SYDVKM. The CDR3 has 13 residues. V was cut by 5 bases and J by 5 bases, with 13 bases left in between. The CDR3 here is CASSPPYIHEQYF. The CDR3 DNA sequence: TGTGCCAGCAGTCCTCCGTACATCCACGAGCAGTACTTC. Using reference TRBV28 and TRBJ2-7 for the parts outside the CDR3, the full variable domain is DVKVTQSSRYLVKRTGEKVFLECVQDMDHENMFWYRQDPGLGLRLIYFSYDVKMKEKGDIPEGYSVSREKKERFSLILESASTNQTSMYLCASSPPYIHEQYFGPGTRLTVT.

J is TRBJ2-5 and V is TRBV7-2; 14 bases fit TRBD2. The trim removed 5 bases at V and 8 bases at J, leaving 4 bases unmatched. The CDR3 length is 14 residues. The V gene's germline CDR1 is SGHTA and CDR2 FQGNSA. The CDR3 DNA is TGTGCCAGCAGCGCTGGGACTAGCGGGAGTACCCAGTACTTC. Encoded protein: CASSAGTSGSTQYF.

The chain uses TRBV18 and TRBJ2-5; maybe TRBD2 (6 bases). V was shortened by 4 bases and J by 2 bases, with 11 bases between the two germline ends. Germline CDR1 reads KGHSH; CDR2 reads LQKENI. CDR3 length equals 14 residues. The CDR3 coding sequence is TGTGCCAGCTCACAGGGACTTGTACAAGAGACCCAGTACTTC. Its translation: CASSQGLVQETQYF.

The chain carries TRBV6-5 and TRBJ2-7; 7 positions match TRBD2. With V trimmed by 2 bases and J by 0 bases, 4 bases remained unmatched. The V gene's germline CDR1 is MNHEY and CDR2 SVGAGI. CDR3 size: 15 residues. This CDR3 is CASSYQRGISYEQYF. The CDR3 nucleotides read TGTGCCAGCAGTTACCAGCGGGGAATCTCCTACGAGCAGTACTTC.

This clone has only a few counts. The chain carries TRBV5-1 and TRBJ2-5, with TRBD1 identical over 9 bases. Trimming cost V 2 bases and J 5 bases; bases outside gene matches: 13. Germline loops: CDR1 SGHRS, CDR2 YFSETQ. CDR3 size: 17 residues. CDR3 sequence (DNA): TGCGCCAGCAGCTTACGTCACACGGGACAGGGCCGGGAGACCCAGTACTTC. Translation gives CASSLRHTGQGRETQYF.

This clone was counted only a few times. The chain combines TRBV4-3 with TRBJ2-3, with D perhaps TRBD1 (5 bases). CDR1 and CDR2 (germline): LGHNA, YSLEER. CDR3 length: 16 residues. The V end lost 0 bases, the J end lost 0 bases, and 10 bases lay between the germline ends. The CDR3 loop reads CASSQDPDSSTDTQYF. CDR3 in DNA: TGCGCCAGCAGCCAAGACCCTGACAGTAGCACAGATACGCAGTATTTT.

The chain is built from TRBV19 and TRBJ2-2; perhaps TRBD2 as D (6 bases). Germline V CDR1 and CDR2: LNHDA, SQIVND (reference sequence). Trimming took 9 bases from V and 5 from J, leaving 19 bases between them. The CDR3 runs 15 residues. The CDR3 DNA follows: TGTGCCAGCCTCCGGTCGGAGGGTTTTACCGGGGAGCTGTTTTTT. The encoded protein is CASLRSEGFTGELFF.

This clone has more than one count but fewer than ten. One junction end disagrees with the germline gene, perhaps due to a read error. V usage is TRBV7-7 and J usage is TRBJ2-1, with 14 bases lining up with TRBD2. The V gene's germline CDR1 is SSHAT and CDR2 FNYEAQ (reference sequence). The length of the CDR3 is 17 residues. The CDR3 region has the DNA TGTGCTAGCAGCTTAGGTGGAGGGACTAGCGGGGGCAATGAGCAGTTCTTC. This sequence encodes CASSLGGGTSGGNEQFF.

This clone was seen a few times. The chain combines TRBV7-2 with TRBJ2-5; TRBD1 aligns across 10 bases. Trimming at V came to 5 bases and at J to 4 bases, leaving 4 bases not matched to a gene. In germline, CDR1 is SGHTA, CDR2 FQGNSA. The CDR3 extends over 14 amino acids. The CDR3 sequence: CASSNDRGRETQYF. CDR3 in DNA: TGTGCCAGCAGCAATGACAGGGGGCGAGAGACCCAGTACTTC.

The V and J genes are TRBV7-2 and TRBJ2-7, with 9 bases that match TRBD1. The V gene end was trimmed by 3 bases and the J gene end by 3 bases; junction bases not matched to a gene: 3. The V gene's germline CDR1 is SGHTA and CDR2 FQGNSA. The CDR3 has 14 residues. The CDR3 nucleotides are TGTGCCAGCAGCTTGACAGGGGGAAACTACGAGCAGTACTTC. It codes for CASSLTGGNYEQYF. The entire variable domain, with the rest obtained from reference TRBV7-2 and TRBJ2-7, is as follows: GAGVSQSPSNKVTEKGKDVELRCDPISGHTALYWYRQSLGQGLEFLIYFQGNSAPDKSGLPSDRFSAERTGGSVSTLTIQRTQQEDSAVYLCASSLTGGNYEQYFGPGTRLTVT.

This clone was counted between two and nine times. DNA for the CDR3: TGTGCCAGCAGTTCCGCGGACTGGAGCTCCTATAATTCACCCCTCCACTTT. It codes for CASSSADWSSYNSPLHF. The V call is TRBV28, the J call TRBJ1-6, with D unresolved. The V gene lost 4 bases and the J gene lost 0 bases, with 13 bases spanning the gap. The CDR3 has 17 amino acids. Germline V lookup: CDR1 MDHEN, CDR2 SYDVKM.

This chain links TRBV19 with TRBJ1-1; TRBD1 aligns across 7 bases. With V trimmed by 4 bases and J by 4 bases, 12 bases remained unmatched. Germline V lookup: CDR1 LNHDA, CDR2 SQIVND (reference sequence). The CDR3 spans 16 residues. The CDR3 loop is CASSKGGQLRTTEAFF. CDR3 DNA: TGTGCCAGTAGTAAAGGGGGACAGCTAAGAACCACTGAAGCTTTCTTT. Using reference TRBV19 and TRBJ1-1 for the parts outside the CDR3, the full variable domain is DGGITQSPKYLFRKEGQNVTLSCEQNLNHDAMYWYRQDPGQGLRLIYYSQIVNDFQKGDIAEGYSVSREKKESFPLTVTSAQKNPTAFYLCASSKGGQLRTTEAFFGQGTRLTVV.

In its sample, this clone was seen a few times. This chain joins TRBV25-1 and TRBJ2-7, with TRBD1 matching over 7 bases. This CDR3 has 15 amino acids. From germline, CDR1 is MGHDK and CDR2 SYGVNS. Unmatched junction bases numbered 5, after V lost 3 bases and J lost 0 bases. The CDR3 DNA reads TGTGCCAGCAGTGAGATCGGGGACAGCTCCTACGAGCAGTACTTC. Protein: CASSEIGDSSYEQYF.

This chain uses TRBV18 with TRBJ2-1; D is unclear. This CDR3 contains 14 residues. Germline V gene lookup returns CDR1 KGHSH and CDR2 LQKENI. Trimming stripped 4 bases from V and 0 bases from J, with 7 bases between. CDR3 residues: CASSRGSSYNEQFF. CDR3 DNA: TGTGCCAGCTCACGTGGTAGCTCCTACAATGAGCAGTTCTTC.